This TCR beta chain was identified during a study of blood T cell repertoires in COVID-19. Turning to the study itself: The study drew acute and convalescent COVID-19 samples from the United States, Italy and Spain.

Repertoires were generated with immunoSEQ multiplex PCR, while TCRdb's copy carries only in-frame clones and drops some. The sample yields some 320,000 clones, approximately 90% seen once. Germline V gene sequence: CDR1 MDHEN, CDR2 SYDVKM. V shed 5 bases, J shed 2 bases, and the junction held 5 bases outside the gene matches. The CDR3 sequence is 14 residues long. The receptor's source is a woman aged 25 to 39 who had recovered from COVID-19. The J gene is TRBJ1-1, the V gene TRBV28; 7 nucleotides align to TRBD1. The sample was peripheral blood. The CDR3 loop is CASSSTGANTEAFF. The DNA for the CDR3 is TGTGCCAGCAGTAGCACAGGGGCCAACACTGAAGCTTTCTTT.